The rows below give T cell receptor beta chains drawn from one sample of a study of CD8 T cells in ankylosing spondylitis. TCRdb passed the 5' RACE reads through MiXCR, listing each CDR3 protein once. The sample yields about 330,000 distinct CDR3 sequences, 8% seen once. Sequencing was carried out using blood, either unsorted or a sorted T cell fraction (not recorded which). These receptors were taken from a male donor with ankylosing spondylitis. Each CDR3 is given with its conserved first and last residue. Fields, in order: clone size, D gene, J gene, V gene, CDR3 DNA, CDR3 protein. A D gene is named only where the DNA matches it firmly. A clone size is listed for some rows: how often the clone was seen (once, few, many), or a class if it is expanded.

few TRBD2 TRBJ2-1 TRBV10-2 TGCGCCAGCATGGGCGGGAGGTCCCAGTTCTTC CASMGGRSQFF
few TRBD2 TRBJ2-7 TRBV5-5 TGTGCCAGCAGCTCCCCTAGCGGAAACTACGAGCAGTACTTC CASSSPSGNYEQYF
few . TRBJ1-1 TRBV7-9 TGTGCCAGCAGCCCCATGACGGGGATGAACACTGAAGCTTTCTTT CASSPMTGMNTEAFF
many . TRBJ1-2 TRBV3-1 TGTGCCAGCAGCCAAAATGCAGGGGACTATGGCTACACCTTC CASSQNAGDYGYTF
. TRBD1 TRBJ2-1 TRBV6-5 TGTGCCAGCAGTTACTCGACCGGGACAGGGGCGTCCAATGAGCAGTTCTTC CASSYSTGTGASNEQFF
many . TRBJ2-3 TRBV3-1 TGTGCCAGCAGCTTTCTAGCGGATACGCAGTATTTT CASSFLADTQYF
. TRBD2 TRBJ2-7 TRBV6-2/TRBV6-3 TGTGCCAGCTTGAGGCGGGAGTCCTACGAGCAGTACTTC CASLRRESYEQYF
few . TRBJ2-3 TRBV20-1 TGCAGTGCTAGAGATGCCCGGAGAACAGATACGCAGTATTTT CSARDARRTDTQYF
many . TRBJ2-1 TRBV28 TGTGCCAGCAGTTTATACGCGGACAATGAGCAGTTCTTC CASSLYADNEQFF
few TRBD2 TRBJ2-1 TRBV3-1 TGTGCCAGCAGACCCGGGACTAGCGGTAACAATGAGCAGTTCTTC CASRPGTSGNNEQFF
many . TRBJ2-3 TRBV29-1 TGCAGCGTTCGACCCCCGGGAGGCACAGATACGCAGTATTTT CSVRPPGGTDTQYF
. . TRBJ2-3 TRBV15 TGTGCCACCAGCAGAGGCCGCGACGCAGTCTTTACGCAGTATTTT CATSRGRDAVFTQYF
few . TRBJ2-1 TRBV25-1 TGTGCCAGCAGGGAAGTCGGCAATGAGCAGTTCTTC CASREVGNEQFF
few . TRBJ2-2 TRBV3-1 TGTGCCAGCAGCGCTGGCAGGAACACCGGGGAGCTGTTTTTT CASSAGRNTGELFF
. . TRBJ2-1 TRBV4-3 TGCGCCAGCAGCCAAGATTGGGGTACCTTATTATATGAGCAGTTCTTC CASSQDWGTLLYEQFF
many TRBD2 TRBJ2-1 TRBV12-3/TRBV12-4 TGTGCCAGCAGACCTTCCTCCCTAGCGGCCGGTTCCAATGAGCAGTTCTTC CASRPSSLAAGSNEQFF
few . TRBJ1-5 TRBV5-1 TGCGCCAGCAGCGACCGACCGGGGAGCAATCAGCCCCAGCATTTT CASSDRPGSNQPQHF
. . TRBJ2-1 TRBV5-1 TGCGCCAGCAGCTTGGATTGGGGACGGGAGCAGTTCTTC CASSLDWGREQFF
. TRBD1 TRBJ2-2 TRBV5-1 TGCGCCAGCAGCTTGGACAAGGACAGGGTTTGGGACACCGGGGAGCTGTTTTTT CASSLDKDRVWDTGELFF
many . TRBJ2-3 TRBV12-3/TRBV12-4 TGTGCCAGCAGTTTAGCCACTAGCTTGGGTACAGATACGCAGTATTTT CASSLATSLGTDTQYF
few . TRBJ1-5 TRBV6-1 TGTGCCAGCAGGGCTATGGTGGAGGTCAGGCAGCCCCAGCATTTT CASRAMVEVRQPQHF
few . TRBJ2-2 TRBV12-3/TRBV12-4 TGTGCCTCCTCGCGGAGGGAAAGCGGGGAGCTGTTTTTT CASSRRESGELFF
few . TRBJ2-5 TRBV6-2/TRBV6-3 TGTGCCAGCAGTTACACCCGGGAGACCCAGTACTTC CASSYTRETQYF
many . TRBJ1-1 TRBV20-1 TGCAGTGCTACCAGACCGATCCGGAACACTGAAGCTTTCTTT CSATRPIRNTEAFF
few TRBD1 TRBJ2-4 TRBV25-1 TGTGCCAGCAGTGTCACCGGGACAGGAAACATTCAGTACTTC CASSVTGTGNIQYF
. TRBD1 TRBJ1-6 TRBV5-1 TGCGCCAGCAGCTTCGTCGGACAGGCGGAAAATTCACCCCTCCACTTT CASSFVGQAENSPLHF
. TRBD2 TRBJ2-1 TRBV4-1 TGCGCCAGCAGCCGATACCCACCGGGACTAGCGGCGTGGGGTAGTTCCTACAATGAGCAGTTCTTC CASSRYPPGLAAWGSSYNEQFF
. . TRBJ1-4 TRBV12-3/TRBV12-4 TGTGCCAGCAGTTTAGACCAGGGCCGAGATGAAAAACTGTTTTTT CASSLDQGRDEKLFF
many TRBD2 TRBJ2-1 TRBV20-1 TGCAGTGCCAAAGCTAGCGGAGGCTCCTACAATGAGCAGTTCTTC CSAKASGGSYNEQFF
few . TRBJ2-3 TRBV10-3 . CAISDSRRTDTQYFGTRTDTQYF
few TRBD1 TRBJ2-7 TRBV6-1 TGTGCCAGCACCGAGGGTCCGGACAGGGACTACGAGCAGTACTTC CASTEGPDRDYEQYF
once TRBD1 TRBJ1-1 TRBV13 TGTGCCAGCGTCATTAACTACCAGGGGGCCTTTGGAGCTGAAGCTTTCTTT CASVINYQGAFGAEAFF
many . TRBJ2-6 TRBV29-1 TGCAGCTTTTTATCTGGGGCCAACGTCCTGACTTTC CSFLSGANVLTF
few TRBD2 TRBJ2-5 TRBV5-1 TGCGCCAGCAGCTCCCGCGGACTAGCGCGCACAGAAGAGACCCAGTACTTC CASSSRGLARTEETQYF
. . TRBJ2-5 TRBV5-1 TGCGCCAGCAGGGACTTGGGGGACGGGCAAGAGACCCAGTACTTC CASRDLGDGQETQYF
few . TRBJ1-1 TRBV7-9 TGTGCCAGCAGCTTCACACGGGGGGGCGTAGCTTTCTTT CASSFTRGGVAFF
few . TRBJ1-3 TRBV7-3 TGTGCCAGCAGCCAAGACCCCAGGGGAAGTCGGGGAAACACCATATATTTT CASSQDPRGSRGNTIYF
few TRBD1 TRBJ2-2 TRBV7-3 TGTGCCAGCAGCTCCCGCGGGGCAGGGGGCAACACCGGGGAGCTGTTTTTT CASSSRGAGGNTGELFF
few TRBD2 TRBJ2-7 TRBV6-1 TGTGCCAGCAAATCGGCCGGGGGGGTTTTCTACGAGCAGTACTTC CASKSAGGVFYEQYF
few . TRBJ1-1 TRBV18 TGTGCCAGCTCACCACCGTTCGGGGGGCTGGTGAACACTGAAGCTTTCTTT CASSPPFGGLVNTEAFF